This TCR beta chain was sequenced in a study of T cell repertoires in ileal Crohn's disease. Clones were sequenced by immunoSEQ multiplex PCR, and TCRdb holds only the in-frame ones, with some missing. The repertoire has roughly 62,000 clones, approximately 91% of them found once; the top ten carry approximately 2%. This sample's time point: neoterminal ileum biopsy at postoperative endoscopy, about 6 months after surgery. Included were adult ileal or ileocolonic Crohn's patients indicated for ileocolonic resection. CDR3 length: 15 residues. Germline CDR1 is KGHSH and CDR2 is LQKENI. With V trimmed by 3 bases and J by 7 bases, 7 bases remained unmatched.

Input material: ileal tissue. The chain employs TRBV18 and TRBJ1-5; TRBD1 matches at 9 bases. This TCR came from an adult with Crohn's disease. The CDR3 coding sequence is TGTGCCAGCTCACCTTTGGGACAGGGTGAACAGCCCCAGCATTTT. This translates into CASSPLGQGEQPQHF.